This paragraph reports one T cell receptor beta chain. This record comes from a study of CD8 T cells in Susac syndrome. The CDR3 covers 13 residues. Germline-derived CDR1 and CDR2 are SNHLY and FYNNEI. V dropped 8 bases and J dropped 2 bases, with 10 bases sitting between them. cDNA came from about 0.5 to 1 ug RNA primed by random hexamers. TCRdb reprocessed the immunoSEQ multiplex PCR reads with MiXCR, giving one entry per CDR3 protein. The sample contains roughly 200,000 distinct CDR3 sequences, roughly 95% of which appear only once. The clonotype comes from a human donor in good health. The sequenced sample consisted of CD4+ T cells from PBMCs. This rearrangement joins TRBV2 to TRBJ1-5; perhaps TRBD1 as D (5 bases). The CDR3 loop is CASGDGRNQPQHF. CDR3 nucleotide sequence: TGTGCCAGCGGGGACGGTCGCAATCAGCCCCAGCATTTT.